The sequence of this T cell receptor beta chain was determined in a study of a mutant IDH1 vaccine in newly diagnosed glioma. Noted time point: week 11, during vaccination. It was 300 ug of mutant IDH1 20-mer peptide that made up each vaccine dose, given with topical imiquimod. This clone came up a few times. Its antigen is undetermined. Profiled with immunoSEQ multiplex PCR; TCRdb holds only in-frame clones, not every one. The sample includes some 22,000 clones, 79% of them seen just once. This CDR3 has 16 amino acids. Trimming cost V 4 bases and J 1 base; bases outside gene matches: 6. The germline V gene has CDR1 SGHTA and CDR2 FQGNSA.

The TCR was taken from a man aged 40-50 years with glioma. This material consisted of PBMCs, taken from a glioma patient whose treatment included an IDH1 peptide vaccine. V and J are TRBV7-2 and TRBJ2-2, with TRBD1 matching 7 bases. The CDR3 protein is CASSWTGQRNTGELFF. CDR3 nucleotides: TGTGCCAGCAGCTGGACGGGACAGAGGAACACCGGGGAGCTGTTTTTT.